This T cell receptor beta chain derives from a study of sequential checkpoint blockade in melanoma. Notes on the study in general: About 30 times likelier clinical benefit followed increased tumor T-cell fraction and clonality.

V gave up 2 bases and J gave up 3 bases, with 7 bases separating them. CDR3 length: 12 residues. In germline, CDR1 is GTSNPN, CDR2 SVGIG (reference sequence). This clone was seen once. As yet, its antigen is unknown. The sample's treatment: randomized to nivolumab then ipilimumab (arm A) or the reverse (arm B). The protocol was immunoSEQ multiplex PCR, while the TCRdb copy is restricted to in-frame clones and leaves out a portion. The sample has about 5,000 clones, 30% to 35% seen once. This TCR was sampled from a human donor with melanoma. Sample: tumor tissue (inferred from file names), taken from a patient given nivolumab and ipilimumab in sequence. This chain links TRBV30 with TRBJ1-1; D not certain. The CDR3 reads CAWSSRDTEAFF. The CDR3 bases are TGTGCCTGGAGTTCCCGAGACACTGAAGCTTTCTTT.